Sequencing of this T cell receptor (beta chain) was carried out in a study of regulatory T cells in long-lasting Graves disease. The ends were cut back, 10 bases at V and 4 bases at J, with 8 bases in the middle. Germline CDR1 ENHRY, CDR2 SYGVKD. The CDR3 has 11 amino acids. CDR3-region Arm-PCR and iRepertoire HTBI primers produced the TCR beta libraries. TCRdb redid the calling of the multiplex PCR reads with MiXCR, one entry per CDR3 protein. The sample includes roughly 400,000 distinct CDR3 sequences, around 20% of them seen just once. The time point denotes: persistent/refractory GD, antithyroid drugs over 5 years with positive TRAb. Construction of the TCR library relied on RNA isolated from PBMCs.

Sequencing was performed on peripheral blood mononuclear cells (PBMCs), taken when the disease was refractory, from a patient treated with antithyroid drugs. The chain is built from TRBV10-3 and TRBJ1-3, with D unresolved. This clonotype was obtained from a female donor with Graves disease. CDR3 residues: CATLLGNTIYF. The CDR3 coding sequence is TGTGCCACCCTCCTGGGAAACACCATATATTTT.